This T cell receptor beta chain emerged from a study of T cell responses to AZD1222 COVID-19 vaccine. Findings and caveats of the study: Per reports, nearly half of all spike-specific TCRs target regions that are unmutated in variants.

Of note for this clone: What it binds is not known.

CDR3 length: 12 amino acids. V was pared by 3 bases and J by 11 bases, with 13 bases between. CDR1 LGHDT and CDR2 YNNKEL come from the germline V gene (reference sequence). Method: immunoSEQ multiplex PCR; TCRdb's copy keeps in-frame clones and lacks some. This table has approximately 74,000 clones, roughly 80% appearing once. J is TRBJ1-1 and V is TRBV3-1 (or the pseudogene TRBV3-2); a possible D gene is TRBD1 (5 bases). The TCR was taken from an adult who received the AZD1222 COVID-19 vaccine. The sequenced sample was peripheral blood, obtained 28 days after the second AZD1222 dose. The CDR3 DNA reads TGTGCCAGCAGCCAGGAGGGGAATAAGGCTTTCTTT. Translated: CASSQEGNKAFF.